This T cell receptor beta chain was identified in a study of OX40 agonist ivuxolimab in advanced cancers. Notes on the study in general: Averaged across samples, CD8+ T cells carried more expanded clones than CD4+ did.

TCRdb's table, derived via immunoSEQ multiplex PCR, lists solely in-frame clones and lacks some. Found here are approximately 75,000 clones, more than 75% of them singletons; the top ten hold roughly 6.1%. The germline CDR1 and CDR2 sequences are LNHDA and SQIVND (reference sequence). The CDR3 runs 16 residues. Trimming removed 3 bases at V and 5 bases at J, with 19 bases between. Notes on this clone: What it recognizes is unknown.

Source: CD4+ or CD8+ T cells sorted from blood, taken in a trial of the OX40 agonist ivuxolimab. This TCR was recovered from an adult with an advanced solid tumor such as melanoma, head and neck, liver or kidney cancer. The chain is built from TRBV19 and TRBJ2-5, with D perhaps matching TRBD2 (5 bases). DNA for the CDR3: TGTGCCAGTAGTATTGCATTTGTACGGGGTCAGGAGACCCAGTACTTC. It encodes CASSIAFVRGQETQYF.